These T cell receptor beta chains were read from a single sample in a study of beta chain features in type 1 diabetes. Repertoires were generated with immunoSEQ multiplex PCR, while TCRdb's copy carries only in-frame clones and drops some. The sample lists just over 450,000 clones, around 28% occurring once. The sequenced material came from naive CD4+ T cells from blood. The receptor source for this set is a man between 18 and 35 years old in good health. The CDR3 runs from the conserved cysteine through the conserved F or W. Fields, in order: CDR3 length, clone size, J gene, V gene, D gene, CDR3 DNA, CDR3 protein. A D gene is named only where the DNA matches it firmly. Clone size is stated in some rows and not others, as once, few, many or a class when expanded.

length: 15
size: .
J: TRBJ2-7
V: TRBV7-9
D: TRBD1
DNA: TGTGCCAGCAGCCAGGGACAGCGAAGCTCCTACGAGCAGTACTTC
CDR3: CASSQGQRSSYEQYF

length: 14
size: .
J: TRBJ1-2
V: TRBV4-2
D: .
DNA: TGTGCCAGCAGCCAAGGGGCCTCTCAGCGGGGCTACACCTTC
CDR3: CASSQGASQRGYTF

length: 16
size: few
J: TRBJ1-3
V: TRBV15
D: .
DNA: TGTGCCACCAGCAGGACACAGGAGGCCTCTGGAAACACCATATATTTT
CDR3: CATSRTQEASGNTIYF

length: 15
size: .
J: TRBJ2-5
V: TRBV5-1
D: TRBD1
DNA: TGCGCCAGCAGCTGGGAAGGGACAGACCAAGAGACCCAGTACTTC
CDR3: CASSWEGTDQETQYF

length: 16
size: few
J: TRBJ1-1
V: TRBV28
D: TRBD1
DNA: TGTGCCAGCAGTTCGGGACAGGGGACTAGGAACACTGAAGCTTTCTTT
CDR3: CASSSGQGTRNTEAFF

length: 12
size: .
J: TRBJ2-5
V: TRBV7-9
D: .
DNA: TGTGCCAGCAGCTTAGGATGGGAGACCCAGTACTTC
CDR3: CASSLGWETQYF

length: 13
size: few
J: TRBJ2-2
V: TRBV14
D: .
DNA: TGTGCCAGCAGCCACCCAAACACCGGGGAGCTGTTTTTT
CDR3: CASSHPNTGELFF

length: 14
size: .
J: TRBJ2-2
V: TRBV30
D: .
DNA: TGTGCCTGGAGTGTAATCTCAGTCACCGGGGAGCTGTTTTTT
CDR3: CAWSVISVTGELFF

length: 12
size: .
J: TRBJ2-5
V: TRBV7-6
D: .
DNA: TGTGCCAGCAGTGGGAGGAAGGAGACCCAGTACTTC
CDR3: CASSGRKETQYF

length: 13
size: few
J: TRBJ2-7
V: TRBV16
D: .
DNA: TGTGCCAGCAGCCAATACACAGGATTCGAGCAGTACTTC
CDR3: CASSQYTGFEQYF

length: 16
size: .
J: TRBJ2-7
V: TRBV2
D: TRBD1
DNA: TGTGCCAGCAGTGACCCCCGGGACAGGGTTTATTACGAGCAGTACTTC
CDR3: CASSDPRDRVYYEQYF

length: 12
size: few
J: TRBJ1-2
V: TRBV28
D: .
DNA: TGTGCCAGCAGACCTACGGGGTATGGCTACACCTTC
CDR3: CASRPTGYGYTF

length: 13
size: .
J: TRBJ2-7
V: TRBV25-1
D: TRBD1
DNA: TGTGCCAGCCGAGGGACAGGGGACAACGAGCAGTACTTC
CDR3: CASRGTGDNEQYF

length: 12
size: few
J: TRBJ2-1
V: TRBV7-2
D: .
DNA: TGTGCCAGCAGCTTAGCGTGGGATGAGCAGTTCTTC
CDR3: CASSLAWDEQFF

length: 18
size: .
J: TRBJ2-1
V: TRBV13
D: TRBD2
DNA: TGTGCCAGCAGGGCCCCACTAGCGGAGTTTCGCTCCTACAATGAGCAGTTCTTC
CDR3: CASRAPLAEFRSYNEQFF

length: 13
size: few
J: TRBJ2-2
V: TRBV7-7
D: .
DNA: TGTGCTAGCAGCCACACGGGCGCCGGGGAGCTGTTTTTT
CDR3: CASSHTGAGELFF

length: 12
size: .
J: TRBJ2-7
V: TRBV29-1
D: TRBD1
DNA: TGCAGCGTTCAGACAGGGACCTTCGAGCAGTACTTC
CDR3: CSVQTGTFEQYF

length: 15
size: .
J: TRBJ2-1
V: TRBV27
D: TRBD2
DNA: TGTGCCAGCAGTTTAAGACTAGCGCCCGAGTATGAGCAGTTCTTC
CDR3: CASSLRLAPEYEQFF

length: 12
size: few
J: TRBJ2-3
V: TRBV30
D: .
DNA: TGTGCCTGGAGGGACTATGGGGATACGCAGTATTTT
CDR3: CAWRDYGDTQYF

length: 14
size: .
J: TRBJ2-2
V: TRBV9
D: .
DNA: TGTGCCAGCAGGCCGGGACAACGCACCGGGGAGCTGTTTTTT
CDR3: CASRPGQRTGELFF

length: 14
size: once
J: TRBJ2-3
V: TRBV7-3
D: TRBD2
DNA: TGTGCCAGCAGCTCGGCGGGAGTCGGAGATACGCAGTATTTT
CDR3: CASSSAGVGDTQYF

length: 15
size: .
J: TRBJ2-3
V: TRBV11-2
D: TRBD2
DNA: TGTGCCAGCAGCTTCGGACTAGCGGGCACAGATACGCAGTATTTT
CDR3: CASSFGLAGTDTQYF

length: 16
size: few
J: TRBJ2-1
V: TRBV5-4
D: .
DNA: TGTGCCAGCAGCTTGCCCGGGACGCAGGCCTACAATGAGCAGTTCTTC
CDR3: CASSLPGTQAYNEQFF

length: 12
size: few
J: TRBJ1-1
V: TRBV29-1
D: .
DNA: TGCAGCGTTGACAGACAGAACACTGAAGCTTTCTTT
CDR3: CSVDRQNTEAFF

length: 13
size: .
J: TRBJ2-7
V: TRBV30
D: TRBD1
DNA: TGTGCCTGGATGGGGGACAGGGTCCACGAGCAGTACTTC
CDR3: CAWMGDRVHEQYF

length: 13
size: .
J: TRBJ2-1
V: TRBV19
D: TRBD2
DNA: TGTGCCAGTAGACTAGCGACATACAATGAGCAGTTCTTC
CDR3: CASRLATYNEQFF

length: 14
size: .
J: TRBJ2-3
V: TRBV25-1
D: TRBD2
DNA: TGTGCCAGCAGTCCGGCGGGAGGGGCAGATACGCAGTATTTT
CDR3: CASSPAGGADTQYF

length: 16
size: .
J: TRBJ2-1
V: TRBV11-1
D: .
DNA: TGTGCCAGCAGCTTACGGGCGGTGGGAGGCCACAATGAGCAGTTCTTC
CDR3: CASSLRAVGGHNEQFF

length: 13
size: few
J: TRBJ2-1
V: TRBV29-1
D: TRBD2
DNA: TGCAGCGTTCAGCGGGAGAGGGGGAATGAGCAGTTCTTC
CDR3: CSVQRERGNEQFF

length: 15
size: .
J: TRBJ2-7
V: TRBV18
D: .
DNA: TGTGCCAGCTCACCACAGACAGTGGGGCTCCACGAGCAGTACTTC
CDR3: CASSPQTVGLHEQYF

length: 15
size: .
J: TRBJ2-1
V: TRBV5-1
D: .
DNA: TGCGCCAGCAGCCCAGTCCCGAGCTCCTACAATGAGCAGTTCTTC
CDR3: CASSPVPSSYNEQFF

length: 17
size: few
J: TRBJ2-3
V: TRBV7-2
D: TRBD2
DNA: TGTGCCAGCAGCTTCGGGACTAGCGGGAAAGGTACAGATACGCAGTATTTT
CDR3: CASSFGTSGKGTDTQYF

length: 15
size: .
J: TRBJ1-2
V: TRBV15
D: .
DNA: TGTGCCACCAGCAGAGATAGATCCGGGTTCTATGGCTACACCTTC
CDR3: CATSRDRSGFYGYTF

length: 14
size: .
J: TRBJ1-2
V: TRBV6-6
D: TRBD1
DNA: TGTGCCAGCAGCCGCGGACAGGAAAACTATGGCTACACCTTC
CDR3: CASSRGQENYGYTF

length: 14
size: .
J: TRBJ2-3
V: TRBV29-1
D: TRBD1
DNA: TGCAGCCACCTTCGGGACAGGGGCACAGATACGCAGTATTTT
CDR3: CSHLRDRGTDTQYF

length: 16
size: .
J: TRBJ2-3
V: TRBV10-3
D: TRBD1
DNA: TGTGCCATCAGCCTATTGACAGGGGCCACCACAGATACGCAGTATTTT
CDR3: CAISLLTGATTDTQYF

length: 14
size: .
J: TRBJ2-5
V: TRBV10-3
D: .
DNA: TGTGCCATCAGTGGCGTGGGTGGCCAAGAGACCCAGTACTTC
CDR3: CAISGVGGQETQYF

length: 14
size: .
J: TRBJ2-1
V: TRBV2
D: TRBD2
DNA: TGTGCCAGCAGTGAGCCTAGCGGGAGGAATGAGCAGTTCTTC
CDR3: CASSEPSGRNEQFF

length: 13
size: .
J: TRBJ2-7
V: TRBV5-6
D: .
DNA: TGTGCCAGCAGACTCGGGACGTTGTACGAGCAGTACTTC
CDR3: CASRLGTLYEQYF

length: 13
size: .
J: TRBJ1-1
V: TRBV30
D: .
DNA: TGTGCCTGGAGTTTACAGCCAAACACTGAAGCTTTCTTT
CDR3: CAWSLQPNTEAFF

length: 15
size: few
J: TRBJ2-1
V: TRBV30
D: .
DNA: TGTGCCTGGAGTGGGGCCGGTTCCTCCTACAATGAGCAGTTCTTC
CDR3: CAWSGAGSSYNEQFF

length: 13
size: .
J: TRBJ1-5
V: TRBV30
D: .
DNA: TGTGCCTGGAGTGAGGAGAGGGGGCAGCCCCAGCATTTT
CDR3: CAWSEERGQPQHF

length: 14
size: few
J: TRBJ2-1
V: TRBV5-4
D: .
DNA: TGTGCCAGCAGTAGTAGGACGGCCTACAATGAGCAGTTCTTC
CDR3: CASSSRTAYNEQFF

length: 16
size: few
J: TRBJ2-6
V: TRBV5-1
D: .
DNA: TGCGCCAGCAGCTTGGTAAGAAACTCTGGGGCCAACGTCCTGACTTTC
CDR3: CASSLVRNSGANVLTF

length: 16
size: few
J: TRBJ2-7
V: TRBV25-1
D: TRBD1
DNA: TGTTCCAGCAGTGAGGTTGGTGGGACAGGGGTCCCCGAGCAGTACTTC
CDR3: CSSSEVGGTGVPEQYF

length: 14
size: .
J: TRBJ1-2
V: TRBV4-1
D: .
DNA: TGCGCCAGCAGCCAGTTGGTGACAGGCTATGGCTACACCTTC
CDR3: CASSQLVTGYGYTF

length: 13
size: once
J: TRBJ2-2
V: TRBV28
D: .
DNA: TGTGCCAGCAGCGACGGGCGCGTCGGGGAGCTGTTTTTT
CDR3: CASSDGRVGELFF

length: 13
size: few
J: TRBJ1-3
V: TRBV29-1
D: .
DNA: TGCAGCGCCACCGGGGTGATACGGAACACCATATATTTT
CDR3: CSATGVIRNTIYF